The sequence of this T cell receptor (beta chain) was determined in a study of beta chain features in type 1 diabetes. Study-level findings and limits: Patients with type 1 diabetes carried fewer insertions and had more deletions at their VDJ junctions.

Each of the CD4+ naive, central memory, regulatory and stem cell-like memory populations was sorted via CD45RO/CCR7/CD25/CD127/CD95/CD27. This clone was seen a few times. Antigen: not known. Germline V lookup: CDR1 LGHNA, CDR2 YNFKEQ. The CDR3 extends over 14 amino acids. V was cut by 0 bases and J by 5 bases, with 10 bases left in between. Expressed TCRB transcripts were sequenced because the entire RNA isolate underwent reverse transcription. Sequenced naive, central memory and regulatory T cell samples produced an average of around 4 million reads. Produced via immunoSEQ multiplex PCR; TCRdb's table is partial and in-frame only. The table has more than 350,000 clones, about 10% seen once.

This TCR was sampled from a young woman in good health. Source material: naive CD4+ T cells from blood. The chain recombines TRBV4-2 with TRBJ2-5; D unresolved. CDR3 nucleotides: TGTGCCAGCAGCCAAGATGGGAATGAGGAGACCCAGTACTTC. It is translated as CASSQDGNEETQYF.